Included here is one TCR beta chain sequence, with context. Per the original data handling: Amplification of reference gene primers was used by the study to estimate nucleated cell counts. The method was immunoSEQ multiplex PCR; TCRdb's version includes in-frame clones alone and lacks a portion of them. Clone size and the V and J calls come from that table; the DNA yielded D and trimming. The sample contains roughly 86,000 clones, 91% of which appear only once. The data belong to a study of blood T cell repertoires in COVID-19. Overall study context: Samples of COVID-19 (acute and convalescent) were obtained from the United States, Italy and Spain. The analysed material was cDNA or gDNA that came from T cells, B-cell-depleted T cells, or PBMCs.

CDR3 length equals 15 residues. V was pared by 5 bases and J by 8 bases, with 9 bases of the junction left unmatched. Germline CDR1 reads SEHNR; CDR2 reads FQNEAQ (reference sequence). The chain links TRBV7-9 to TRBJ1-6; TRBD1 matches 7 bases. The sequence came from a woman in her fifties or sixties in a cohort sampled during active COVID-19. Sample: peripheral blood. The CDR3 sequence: CASSATGVGHSPLHF. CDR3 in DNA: TGTGCCAGCAGCGCAACAGGGGTCGGGCATTCACCCCTCCACTTT. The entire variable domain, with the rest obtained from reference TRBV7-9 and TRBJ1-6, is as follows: DTGVSQNPRHKITKRGQNVTFRCDPISEHNRLYWYRQTLGQGPEFLTYFQNEAQLEKSRLLSDRFSAERPKGSFSTLEIQRTEQGDSAMYLCASSATGVGHSPLHFGNGTRLTVT.